Listed here is a single T cell receptor (beta chain). Its specificity is not known. This entry belongs to a study of cytomegalovirus exposure and HLA in healthy donors. It was with 60 Vbeta and 13 Jbeta primers that the PCR ran. The method was immunoSEQ multiplex PCR; TCRdb's version includes in-frame clones alone and lacks a portion of them. The sample records 110,000 to 150,000 clones, approximately 9% being singletons. Study-level results: Sequence variants that were highly shared formed a cluster that was likely a sequencing artifact.

The CDR3 covers 15 residues. Trimming removed 2 bases from V and 4 bases from J; junction bases left unmatched: 5. Per germline, CDR1 SGHTS and CDR2 YDEGEE. The sequencing input was PBMCs. The genes are TRBV5-8 and TRBJ2-7, with 11 bases aligning to TRBD2. This TCR came from a male donor in good health and CMV-seronegative. CDR3 sequence: CASSFRLAGGYEQYF. CDR3 DNA: TGTGCCAGCAGCTTTCGGCTAGCGGGGGGTTACGAGCAGTACTTC.